This T cell receptor (beta chain) was sequenced for a study of blood T cell repertoires in COVID-19 (TCRdb year 2020). About the investigation overall: Collaborator samples came from the United States, Italy and Spain and covered acute and convalescent phases of COVID-19. Subjects who had been exposed to COVID-19, were actively infected with it, or had recovered from it provided the deeply sampled blood TCRbeta repertoires that made up the dataset. Where available, HLA class I and class II types were taken from metadata supplied by the sample provider and were not determined by assay-based typing. A freely available public database, intended as a resource for researchers studying the immune response to SARS-CoV-2, is where the repertoires were released. The samples were drawn from two sources: the first 160 participants of the ongoing ImmuneRACE study, and approximately 1,300 subjects contributed by 6 global collaborators. A de-identified subject ID, COVID-19 status, age in years and sex were almost always included in the sample metadata. The prospective study material was composed of cDNA or gDNA derived from T cells, B-cell-depleted T cells, or PBMCs.

Worth noting for this clone: The target of this receptor is not known. Per-base qualities were not stored, and no clone one base away is much larger.

Cut back by 1 base and 0 bases, the V and J ends lie 7 bases apart. The CDR3 has 14 amino acids, counting the end cysteine and valine. The kept DNA is CDR3 alone, 42 bases in frame from the first base. CDR1 and CDR2 are drawn from the germline V gene: SGHTA, FQGNSA. Paper-wide results and their limitations: Clinical and demographic metadata were provided uncurated, with the amount varying by source and participant.

TCRbeta CDR3 regions were amplified from genomic DNA using the immunoSEQ Assay, a bias-controlled multiplex PCR. The study's processing was this. The number of nucleated cells in each sample was estimated by amplification of reference gene primers within the assay. To quantify the absolute abundance of each unique TCRbeta CDR3 rearrangement, sequence reads were collapsed and filtered. For each sample, productive Simpson clonality was calculated as the square root of Simpson's diversity index across productive rearrangements. The table was pulled from immuneACCESS by TCRdb, which kept in-frame rearrangements only. Such tables lose some clones; where checked, under half of the loss comes from unresolved V genes, and the rest has no known cause. The DNA gave D and trimming, while V, J and clone size come from that table. The sample profile shows over 90,000 clones; 70% to 90% of them were found once. The ten largest clonotypes hold approximately 3.1% of the sample.

Whole blood was collected in K2EDTA tubes by collaborating institutions according to the institutions' own protocols. For TCRbeta analysis, collaborators shipped samples in one of three forms: frozen whole blood, isolated PBMCs, or DNA extracted from either of those sample types. This receptor was identified in a middle-aged man in a cohort sampled during active COVID-19. The V gene is TRBV7-2 and the J gene is TRBJ2-7; no D segment can be confidently identified. The sample comprised peripheral blood. The CDR3 sequence is CASSLVLSSYEQYV. The sequenced DNA is TGTGCCAGCAGCTTAGTTCTGAGCTCCTACGAGCAGTACGTC.